This T cell receptor beta chain emerged from a study of PD-L1 blockade in urothelial cancer. TCRdb keeps only in-frame clones here, not all; method: immunoSEQ multiplex PCR. The sample carries 130,000 or so clones, approximately 88% recorded once. CDR1 is SGHDN and CDR2 is FVKESK in the germline V gene. The CDR3 runs to 19 residues. V lost 3 bases and J lost 0; bases outside the gene matches: 12. Documented time point: pretreatment peripheral blood. The specimen comprised PBMCs, sampled around atezolizumab (anti-PD-L1) treatment. The sequence was collected from a man in his forties or fifties with urothelial cancer. This rearrangement joins TRBV14 to TRBJ2-3, with 10 bases that match TRBD2. CDR3 in amino acids: CASSHKLLAGLTSTDTQYF. CDR3 DNA sequence: TGTGCCAGCAGCCATAAGCTACTAGCGGGATTAACTAGCACAGATACGCAGTATTTT.